This T cell receptor (beta chain) originates from a study of long-term antiretroviral therapy in people with HIV. Study conclusions and caveats: The data indicate that diversity increased after ART but remained below transplant donor controls.

This clone was observed once. Its specificity is not known. V shed 6 bases and J 6 bases; nucleotides not matched to a gene: 9. Germline lookup yields CDR1 MNHEY and CDR2 SMNVEV (reference sequence). The length of the CDR3 is 15 residues. The assay, immunoSEQ v3.0, was run at survey level. Per-sample sequencing targets were roughly 35,000-55,000 T-cell genomes. The method was immunoSEQ multiplex PCR; TCRdb's version includes in-frame clones alone and lacks a portion of them. This sample yields tens of thousands of clones, of which 85% are seen a single time; 12% belongs to the top ten. The specimen was unsorted PBMCs, collected 1.6 years after starting antiretroviral therapy. The receptor comes from a man between 40 and 49 years old with HIV. V usage is TRBV27 and J usage is TRBJ2-3; TRBD2 matches at 10 bases. CDR3 DNA: TGTGCCAGCAGGTCCAGCATTAGCGGGAGGGATACGCAGTATTTT. Its protein is CASRSSISGRDTQYF.